The 23 T cell receptor beta chains below come from one sample, sequenced in a study of OX40 agonist ivuxolimab in advanced cancers. Profiling relied on immunoSEQ multiplex PCR, and the TCRdb table lists in-frame clones only, not all of them. Of roughly 60,000 clones in the sample, 86% were seen once. This specimen was CD4+ or CD8+ T cells sorted from blood, taken in a trial of the OX40 agonist ivuxolimab. These TCRs come from an adult with an advanced solid tumor such as melanoma, head and neck, liver or kidney cancer.

As to this clone: The same CDR3 also results from other DNA sequences found in this sample. V and J are TRBV30 and TRBJ1-5; no firm D call. Per germline, CDR1 GTSNPN and CDR2 SVGIG (reference sequence). V was shortened by 3 bases and J by 7 bases, with 10 bases between the two germline ends. The length of the CDR3 is 12 residues. In DNA, the CDR3 is TGTGCCTGGAGAGGTTCAGGCCAGCCCCAGCATTTT. This translates into CAWRGSGQPQHF.

V and J are TRBV5-1 and TRBJ2-1; D is ambiguous. Trimming took off 0 bases at V and 7 bases at J, with 8 bases between the two ends. The CDR3 runs to 13 residues. The germline gives CDR1 SGHRS, CDR2 YFSETQ. The CDR3 reads CASSLGGYNEQFF. The CDR3 bases are TGCGCCAGCAGCTTGGGAGGATATAATGAGCAGTTCTTC.

This chain uses TRBV19 with TRBJ2-7; the D gene is possibly TRBD1 (6 bases). The V end was cut by 4 bases, the J end by 3 bases, with 13 bases between. This CDR3 contains 14 residues. CDR1 LNHDA and CDR2 SQIVND come from the germline V gene (reference sequence). The CDR3 nucleotides are TGTGCCAGTAGTAAGCGACAGGACCACTACGAGCAGTACTTC. Residues: CASSKRQDHYEQYF.

V is TRBV28 and J is TRBJ1-5, with 8 nucleotides matching TRBD1. The CDR3 is made up of 17 amino acids. V shed 6 bases and J 2 bases; nucleotides not matched to a gene: 12. Per the germline V gene, CDR1 is MDHEN and CDR2 is SYDVKM. The CDR3 coding sequence is TGTGCCAGCAGATTACCCGGGACAGGCGGCGGCAATCAGCCCCAGCATTTT. Translated: CASRLPGTGGGNQPQHF.

The J gene is TRBJ2-3, the V gene TRBV7-2, with D hard to call. Germline V lookup: CDR1 SGHTA, CDR2 FQGNSA. The CDR3 covers 11 residues. Trimming cost V 5 bases and J 6 bases, with 6 bases left between them. Here the CDR3 DNA reads TGTGCCAGCAGCCTATGGGATACGCAGTATTTT. Encoded protein: CASSLWDTQYF. The entire variable domain, with the rest obtained from reference TRBV7-2 and TRBJ2-3, is as follows: GAGVSQSPSNKVTEKGKDVELRCDPISGHTALYWYRQSLGQGLEFLIYFQGNSAPDKSGLPSDRFSAERTGGSVSTLTIQRTQQEDSAVYLCASSLWDTQYFGPGTRLTVL.

The chain recombines TRBV7-2 with TRBJ2-2; tentatively, D is TRBD2 (6 bases). This CDR3 comprises 14 residues. Per the germline V gene, CDR1 is SGHTA and CDR2 is FQGNSA. Trimming pared 0 bases from V and 5 bases from J, leaving 7 bases between. CDR3 in DNA: TGTGCCAGCAGCTTAGCTAGCGGTACCGGGGAGCTGTTTTTT. Encoded protein: CASSLASGTGELFF.

This chain connects TRBV9 to TRBJ2-5; 9 bases are shared with TRBD1. Germline lookup yields CDR1 SGDLS and CDR2 YYNGEE. With V trimmed by 3 bases and J by 4 bases, 4 bases remained unmatched. This CDR3 has 14 amino acids. CDR3 protein: CASSAGTGPETQYF. In nucleotides, the CDR3 is TGTGCCAGCAGCGCCGGGACAGGGCCAGAGACCCAGTACTTC.

The chain has TRBV14 and TRBJ2-7, with 7 bases matching TRBD1. V was clipped by 4 bases and J by 2 bases; unmatched bases: 5. The CDR3 has 14 residues. Germline assignment: CDR1 SGHDN and CDR2 FVKESK. Here the CDR3 reads CASSRGQETYEQYF. The CDR3 DNA reads TGTGCCAGCAGCCGCGGACAGGAAACCTACGAGCAGTACTTC.

V and J are TRBV18 and TRBJ2-3; D remains ambiguous. CDR3 size: 14 residues. CDR1 is KGHSH, CDR2 LQKENI, per germline. V dropped 3 bases and J dropped 0 bases, with 7 bases sitting between them. CDR3 DNA sequence: TGTGCCAGCTCACCTCTGACTAGCACAGATACGCAGTATTTT. Its protein is CASSPLTSTDTQYF.

The gene calls are TRBV6-5 and TRBJ1-5; the D is unclear. Germline CDR1 is MNHEY and CDR2 is SVGAGI. The CDR3 is 12 residues long. V shed 8 bases and J shed 0 bases, with 5 bases lying between them. This CDR3 reads CASGYSNQPQHF. The CDR3, as DNA: TGTGCCAGCGGATATAGCAATCAGCCCCAGCATTTT.

The genes are TRBV5-8 and TRBJ2-3, with D maybe TRBD1 (5 bases). Looked up from germline, CDR1 is SGHTS and CDR2 is YDEGEE. This CDR3 contains 13 residues. V was cut by 4 bases and J by 4 bases, with 10 bases left in between. For the CDR3, the DNA is TGTGCCAGCAGCAGGGGCACCCCAGATACGCAGTATTTT. Its translation is CASSRGTPDTQYF. The entire variable domain, with the rest obtained from reference TRBV5-8 and TRBJ2-3, is as follows: EAGVTQSPTHLIKTRGQQATLRCSPISGHTSVYWYQQALGLGLQFLLWYDEGEERNRGNFPPRFSGRQFPNYSSELNVNALELEDSALYLCASSRGTPDTQYFGPGTRLTVL.

The chain combines TRBV27 with TRBJ1-4; D perhaps matches TRBD1 (6 bases). The CDR3 consists of 14 residues. The germline V gene has CDR1 MNHEY and CDR2 SMNVEV (reference sequence). The germline V and J ends were trimmed by 5 bases and 7 bases, with 14 bases remaining between them. The CDR3 DNA follows: TGTGCCAGCAGTCTACGGTTAGGGGGTGAAAAACTGTTTTTT. Translated: CASSLRLGGEKLFF.

The chain combines TRBV5-4 with TRBJ2-1; 8 nucleotides line up with TRBD1. The trim removed 4 bases at V and 8 bases at J, leaving 5 bases unmatched. Looked up from germline, CDR1 is SGHNT and CDR2 is YYREEE (reference sequence). The CDR3 has 13 amino acids. The CDR3 loop reads CASSPDREDEQFF. Written as DNA, the CDR3 is TGTGCCAGCAGCCCGGACAGGGAAGATGAGCAGTTCTTC.

V and J are TRBV28 and TRBJ2-1; D remains ambiguous. The CDR3 sequence is 13 residues long. The ends were cut back, 5 bases at V and 7 bases at J, with 12 bases in the middle. Germline V gives CDR1 MDHEN, CDR2 SYDVKM. The CDR3 DNA sequence: TGTGCCAGCAGTCCACCGGCGGTGAATGAGCAGTTCTTC. This codes for CASSPPAVNEQFF. The full variable domain, its missing parts supplied by reference TRBV28 and TRBJ2-1, is DVKVTQSSRYLVKRTGEKVFLECVQDMDHENMFWYRQDPGLGLRLIYFSYDVKMKEKGDIPEGYSVSREKKERFSLILESASTNQTSMYLCASSPPAVNEQFFGPGTRLTVL.

The rearrangement uses TRBV30 and TRBJ1-6; D might be TRBD1 (6 bases). Trimming took 5 bases from V and 0 from J, leaving 17 bases between them. Looked up from germline, CDR1 is GTSNPN and CDR2 is SVGIG (reference sequence). The length of the CDR3 is 17 residues. The chain's CDR3 is CAWDRRGLSSYNSPLHF. Here the CDR3 DNA reads TGTGCCTGGGACAGGCGGGGGCTCAGCTCCTATAATTCACCCCTCCACTTT. The full variable domain, completed using reference TRBV30 and TRBJ1-6, is SQTIHQWPATLVQPVGSPLSLECTVEGTSNPNLYWYRQAAGRGLQLLFYSVGIGQISSEVPQNLSASRPQDRQFILSSKKLLLSDSGFYLCAWDRRGLSSYNSPLHFGNGTRLTVT.

This rearrangement joins TRBV7-8 to TRBJ1-4; a possible D gene is TRBD1 (6 bases). The CDR3 extends over 15 amino acids. With 2 bases removed from V and 6 bases from J, the gap between germline ends came to 13 bases. Germline CDR1 is SGHVS and CDR2 is FQNEAQ. CDR3 amino acids: CASSLNGAGDEKLFF. The CDR3 coding sequence is TGTGCCAGCAGCTTAAATGGGGCAGGGGATGAAAAACTGTTTTTT.

The chain joins TRBV10-3 to TRBJ2-7; 9 nucleotides align to TRBD2. The CDR3 contains 14 residues. V lost 4 bases, J lost 4 bases, and 5 bases stayed unmatched. Germline assignment: CDR1 ENHRY and CDR2 SYGVKD. The CDR3 loop is CAISGSGSQYEQYF. In DNA form, the CDR3 reads TGTGCCATCAGTGGTAGCGGGAGTCAGTACGAGCAGTACTTC.

The rearrangement uses TRBV19 and TRBJ1-3; D is possibly TRBD1 (6 bases). V shed 5 bases and J shed 6 bases, with 11 bases lying between them. Germline loops: CDR1 LNHDA, CDR2 SQIVND (reference sequence). This CDR3 is 13 amino acids long. CDR3: CASSEQGPNTIYF. The CDR3 DNA is TGTGCCAGTAGTGAACAGGGACCAAACACCATATATTTT.

The chain couples TRBV28 to TRBJ1-3; possibly TRBD1 for D (6 bases). The CDR3 is 14 residues long. Germline V lookup: CDR1 MDHEN, CDR2 SYDVKM. The germline V and J ends were trimmed by 8 bases and 2 bases, with 13 bases remaining between them. This chain's CDR3 is CASRRGEAGNTIYF. The DNA of the CDR3 is TGTGCCAGCCGAAGGGGGGAGGCTGGAAACACCATATATTTT.

This chain links TRBV11-2 with TRBJ2-2; 8 bases fit TRBD1. V gave up 3 bases and J gave up 4 bases; unmatched junction bases: 1. The CDR3 covers 14 residues. Germline CDR1 SGHAT, CDR2 FQNNGV. The CDR3 region has the DNA TGTGCCAGCAGCTTCACAGGGGGCACCGGGGAGCTGTTTTTT. Protein sequence: CASSFTGGTGELFF.

This chain joins TRBV7-9 and TRBJ1-4; the D is unclear. The CDR3 totals 15 residues. V was shortened by 5 bases and J by 3 bases, with 13 bases between the two germline ends. Germline V lookup: CDR1 SEHNR, CDR2 FQNEAQ (reference sequence). The CDR3 bases are TGTGCCAGCAGCCCCCTGGGGAGGGCTAATGAAAAACTGTTTTTT. This codes for CASSPLGRANEKLFF. The full variable domain, completed using reference TRBV7-9 and TRBJ1-4, is DTGVSQNPRHKITKRGQNVTFRCDPISEHNRLYWYRQTLGQGPEFLTYFQNEAQLEKSRLLSDRFSAERPKGSFSTLEIQRTEQGDSAMYLCASSPLGRANEKLFFGSGTQLSVL.

The J gene is TRBJ2-7, the V gene TRBV27, with 7 bases fitting TRBD1. The CDR3 is made up of 14 amino acids. The V gene's germline CDR1 is MNHEY and CDR2 SMNVEV (reference sequence). V was pared by 3 bases and J by 9 bases, with 11 bases of the junction left unmatched. This chain's CDR3 is CASSFGQAQGGQYF. The DNA of the CDR3 is TGTGCCAGCAGTTTCGGACAGGCCCAAGGAGGGCAGTACTTC.

This clone has just one count. The chain employs TRBV27 and TRBJ2-1; 13 nucleotides agree with TRBD2. Unmatched junction bases numbered 11, after V lost 6 bases and J lost 9 bases. Per germline, CDR1 MNHEY and CDR2 SMNVEV (reference sequence). This CDR3 is 16 amino acids long. The CDR3 region has the DNA TGTGCCAGCAGGGCCGGGACTAGCGGGACCTATAGTGAGCAGTTCTTC. It codes for CASRAGTSGTYSEQFF.